Given below is one T cell receptor (beta chain) in context. Its antigen is not known. The data belong to a study of response to subunit inactivated influenza vaccine. Study results and limitations: Few new T cells, the authors suggested, are recruited by each seasonal influenza vaccination.

TCRdb recomputed calls from the RT-PCR reads with MiXCR, one row per CDR3 protein. In the table there are about 540,000 distinct CDR3 sequences, roughly 25% of which are singletons. V gave up 5 bases and J gave up 3 bases; unmatched junction bases: 11. CDR1 DFQATT and CDR2 SNEGSKA come from the germline V gene (reference sequence). The CDR3 runs to 15 residues. This same sample was also taken into another study, of T cells expressing NK-cell markers. That report adds: 5'RACE template switching built TCR beta cDNA with unique molecular identifiers. Within several experiments, an anti-gamma-delta TCR antibody kept the sorting limited to alpha-beta TCR T cells. The contribution of dominant NKG2C+ clonotypes to CD8+ T cells in five to seven donors was about 1.0-7.0%. Topping the CD3+CD56-NKG2C+ fraction as well were these clonotypes, in a few donors.

The chain recombines TRBV20-1 with TRBJ2-7, with TRBD1 matching over 9 bases. This clonotype originated in a man over 45 who received an inactivated influenza vaccine. The sample was CD4+ T cells sorted from PBMCs, taken about 11 days after vaccination. CDR3 protein: CSACPATGGYYEQYF. Written as DNA, the CDR3 is TGCAGTGCTTGTCCCGCGACAGGGGGATACTACGAGCAGTACTTC.